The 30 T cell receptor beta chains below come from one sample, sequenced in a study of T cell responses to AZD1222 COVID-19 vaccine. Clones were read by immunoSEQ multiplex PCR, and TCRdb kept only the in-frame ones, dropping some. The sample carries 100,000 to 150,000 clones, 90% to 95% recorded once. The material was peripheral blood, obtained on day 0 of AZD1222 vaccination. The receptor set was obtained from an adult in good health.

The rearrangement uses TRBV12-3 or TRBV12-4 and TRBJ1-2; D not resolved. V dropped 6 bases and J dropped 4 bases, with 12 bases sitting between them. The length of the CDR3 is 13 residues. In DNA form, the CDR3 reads TGTGCCAGCAGCGTGCAGTTCAGCTATGGCTACACCTTC. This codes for CASSVQFSYGYTF.

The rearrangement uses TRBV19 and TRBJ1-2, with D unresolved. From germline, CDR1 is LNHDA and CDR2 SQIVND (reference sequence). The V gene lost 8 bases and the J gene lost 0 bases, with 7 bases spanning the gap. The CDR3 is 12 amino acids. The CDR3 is CASSKANYGYTF. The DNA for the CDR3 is TGTGCCAGTTCCAAAGCTAACTATGGCTACACCTTC.

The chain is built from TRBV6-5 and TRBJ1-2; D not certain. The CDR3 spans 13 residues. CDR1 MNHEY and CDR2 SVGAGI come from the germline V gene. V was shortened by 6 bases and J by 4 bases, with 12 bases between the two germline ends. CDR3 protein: CASRPTDLYGYTF. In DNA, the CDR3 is TGTGCCAGCAGACCCACGGACCTCTATGGCTACACCTTC.

CDR3 loop: CASNGDRGFPNEKLFF. The CDR3 DNA reads as TGTGCCAGCAACGGGGACAGGGGCTTCCCTAATGAAAAACTGTTTTTT. The chain has TRBV7-9 and TRBJ1-4, with 10 bases identical to TRBD1. This CDR3 region has 16 residues. Germline CDR1 reads SEHNR; CDR2 reads FQNEAQ (reference sequence). Trimming cost V 7 bases and J 3 bases; bases outside gene matches: 8. Together with reference TRBV7-9 and TRBJ1-4, the CDR3 gives the full variable domain: DTGVSQNPRHKITKRGQNVTFRCDPISEHNRLYWYRQTLGQGPEFLTYFQNEAQLEKSRLLSDRFSAERPKGSFSTLEIQRTEQGDSAMYLCASNGDRGFPNEKLFFGSGTQLSVL.

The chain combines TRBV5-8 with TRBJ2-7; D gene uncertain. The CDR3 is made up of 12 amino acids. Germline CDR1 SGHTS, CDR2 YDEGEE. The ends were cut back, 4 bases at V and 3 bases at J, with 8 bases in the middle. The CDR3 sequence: CASSQVVYEQYF. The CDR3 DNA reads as TGTGCCAGCAGCCAGGTGGTCTACGAGCAGTACTTC.

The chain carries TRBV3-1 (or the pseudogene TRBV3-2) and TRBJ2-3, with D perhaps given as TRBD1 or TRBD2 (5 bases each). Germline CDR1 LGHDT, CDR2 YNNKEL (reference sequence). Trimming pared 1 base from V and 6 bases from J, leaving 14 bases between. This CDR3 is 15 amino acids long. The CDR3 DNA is TGTGCCAGCAGCCAAGGGGGACCAGAACTGGATACGCAGTATTTT. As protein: CASSQGGPELDTQYF.

CDR3 residues: CASRARSSYNEQFF. The CDR3 coding sequence is TGTGCCAGCAGAGCCAGGAGCTCCTACAATGAGCAGTTCTTC. The chain combines TRBV6-5 with TRBJ2-1; D is ambiguous. Between the trimmed V and J ends, which lost 6 bases and 0 bases, there was a span of 9 bases. Germline CDR1 and CDR2: MNHEY and SVGAGI. The CDR3 consists of 14 residues.

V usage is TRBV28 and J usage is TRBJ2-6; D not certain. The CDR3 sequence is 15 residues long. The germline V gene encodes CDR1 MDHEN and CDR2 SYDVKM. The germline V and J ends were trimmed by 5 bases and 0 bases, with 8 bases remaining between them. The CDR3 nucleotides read TGTGCCAGCAGTCCCTACCTCTCTGGGGCCAACGTCCTGACTTTC. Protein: CASSPYLSGANVLTF. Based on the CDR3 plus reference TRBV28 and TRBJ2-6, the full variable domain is DVKVTQSSRYLVKRTGEKVFLECVQDMDHENMFWYRQDPGLGLRLIYFSYDVKMKEKGDIPEGYSVSREKKERFSLILESASTNQTSMYLCASSPYLSGANVLTFGAGSRLTVL.

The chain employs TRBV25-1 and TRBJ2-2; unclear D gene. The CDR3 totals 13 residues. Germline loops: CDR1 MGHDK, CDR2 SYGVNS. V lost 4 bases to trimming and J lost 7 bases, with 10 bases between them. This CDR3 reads CASSGKSRGELFF. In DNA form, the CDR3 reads TGTGCCAGCAGTGGTAAAAGCCGCGGGGAGCTGTTTTTT.

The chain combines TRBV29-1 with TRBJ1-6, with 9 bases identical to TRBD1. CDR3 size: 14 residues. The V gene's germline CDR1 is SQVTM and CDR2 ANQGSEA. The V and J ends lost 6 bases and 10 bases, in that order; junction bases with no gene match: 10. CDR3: CSVAGTGLESPLHF. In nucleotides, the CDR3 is TGCAGCGTCGCTGGGACAGGGTTGGAGTCACCCCTCCACTTT.

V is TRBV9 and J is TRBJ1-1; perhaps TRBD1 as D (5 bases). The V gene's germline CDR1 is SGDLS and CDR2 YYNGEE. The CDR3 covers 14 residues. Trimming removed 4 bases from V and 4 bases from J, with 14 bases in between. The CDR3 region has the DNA TGTGCCAGCAGCCCCTGGGGCGGATCCACTGAAGCTTTCTTT. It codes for CASSPWGGSTEAFF.

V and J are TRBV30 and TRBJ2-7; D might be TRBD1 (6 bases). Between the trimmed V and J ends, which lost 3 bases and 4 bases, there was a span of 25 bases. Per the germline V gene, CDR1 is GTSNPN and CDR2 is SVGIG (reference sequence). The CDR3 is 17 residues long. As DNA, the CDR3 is TGTGCCTGGAGCCCCCCTTGGGGGACACGGATTCTATACGAGCAGTACTTC. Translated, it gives CAWSPPWGTRILYEQYF.

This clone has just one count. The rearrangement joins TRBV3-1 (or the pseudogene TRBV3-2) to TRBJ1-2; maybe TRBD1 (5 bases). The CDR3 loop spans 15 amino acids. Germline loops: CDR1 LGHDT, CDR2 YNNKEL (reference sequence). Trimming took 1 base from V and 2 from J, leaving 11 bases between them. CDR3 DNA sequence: TGTGCCAGCAGCCAAGCGGGGGGACGGAACTATGGCTACACCTTC. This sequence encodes CASSQAGGRNYGYTF.

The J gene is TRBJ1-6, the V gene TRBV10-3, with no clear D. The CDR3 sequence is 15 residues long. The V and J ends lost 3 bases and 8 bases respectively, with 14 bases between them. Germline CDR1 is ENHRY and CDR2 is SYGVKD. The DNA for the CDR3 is TGTGCCATCAGTGACAGGAAGGGTTTTGATTCACCCCTCCACTTT. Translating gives CAISDRKGFDSPLHF.

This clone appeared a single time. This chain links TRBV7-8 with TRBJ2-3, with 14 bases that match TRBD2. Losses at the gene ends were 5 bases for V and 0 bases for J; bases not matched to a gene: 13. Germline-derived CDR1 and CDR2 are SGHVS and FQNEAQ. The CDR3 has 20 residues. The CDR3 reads CASSLRLAGGFVYSTDTQYF. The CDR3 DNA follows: TGTGCCAGCAGCCTTCGACTAGCGGGAGGGTTTGTTTATAGCACAGATACGCAGTATTTT. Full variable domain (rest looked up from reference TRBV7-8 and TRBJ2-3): GAGVSQSPRYKVAKRGQDVALRCDPISGHVSLFWYQQALGQGPEFLTYFQNEAQLDKSGLPSDRFFAERPEGSVSTLKIQRTQQEDSAVYLCASSLRLAGGFVYSTDTQYFGPGTRLTVL.

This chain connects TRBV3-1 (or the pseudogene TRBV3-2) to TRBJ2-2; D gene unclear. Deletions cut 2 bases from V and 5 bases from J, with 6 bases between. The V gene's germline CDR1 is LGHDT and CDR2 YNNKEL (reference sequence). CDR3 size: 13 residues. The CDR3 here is CASSQTDTGELFF. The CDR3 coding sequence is TGTGCCAGCAGCCAAACCGATACCGGGGAGCTGTTTTTT.

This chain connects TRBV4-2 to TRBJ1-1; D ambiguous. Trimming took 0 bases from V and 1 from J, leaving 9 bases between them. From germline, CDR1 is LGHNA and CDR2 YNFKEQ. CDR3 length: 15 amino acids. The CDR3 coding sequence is TGTGCCAGCAGCCAAGATGTTACAGCGAACACTGAAGCTTTCTTT. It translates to CASSQDVTANTEAFF.

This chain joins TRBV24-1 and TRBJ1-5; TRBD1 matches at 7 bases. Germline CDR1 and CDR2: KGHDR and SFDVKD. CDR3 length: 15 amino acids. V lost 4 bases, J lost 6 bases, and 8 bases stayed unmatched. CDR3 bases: TGTGCCACCAGTGAGACCGGCCACAGGGGTCAGCCCCAGCATTTT. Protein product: CATSETGHRGQPQHF.

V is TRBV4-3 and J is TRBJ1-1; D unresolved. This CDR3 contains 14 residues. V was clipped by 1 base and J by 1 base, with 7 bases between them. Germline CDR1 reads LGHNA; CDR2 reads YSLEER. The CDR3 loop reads CASSQGASNTEAFF. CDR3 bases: TGCGCCAGCAGCCAAGGGGCGTCGAACACTGAAGCTTTCTTT.

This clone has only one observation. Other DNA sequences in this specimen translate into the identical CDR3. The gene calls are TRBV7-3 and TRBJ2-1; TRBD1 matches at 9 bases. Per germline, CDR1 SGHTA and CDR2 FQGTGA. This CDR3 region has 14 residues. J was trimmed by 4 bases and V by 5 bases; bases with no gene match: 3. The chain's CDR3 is CASSPGTGYNEQFF. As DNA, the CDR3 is TGTGCCAGCAGCCCCGGGACAGGGTACAATGAGCAGTTCTTC.

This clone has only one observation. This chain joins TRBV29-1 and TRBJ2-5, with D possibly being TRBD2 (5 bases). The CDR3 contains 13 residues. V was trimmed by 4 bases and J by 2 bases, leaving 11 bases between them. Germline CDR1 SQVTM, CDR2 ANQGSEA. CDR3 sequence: CSVAGNPQETQYF. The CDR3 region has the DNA TGCAGCGTTGCGGGGAACCCACAAGAGACCCAGTACTTC.

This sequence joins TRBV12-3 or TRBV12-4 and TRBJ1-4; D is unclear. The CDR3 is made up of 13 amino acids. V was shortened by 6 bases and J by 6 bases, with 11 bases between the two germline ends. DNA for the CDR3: TGTGCCAGCAGCCCCTGGTCCGATGAAAAACTGTTTTTT. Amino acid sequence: CASSPWSDEKLFF.

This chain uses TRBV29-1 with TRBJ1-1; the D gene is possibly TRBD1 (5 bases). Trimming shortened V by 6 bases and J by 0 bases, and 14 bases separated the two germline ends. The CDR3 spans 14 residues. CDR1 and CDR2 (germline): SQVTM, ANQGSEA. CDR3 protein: CSVLTEPMNTEAFF. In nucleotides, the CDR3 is TGCAGCGTCTTGACAGAACCAATGAACACTGAAGCTTTCTTT.

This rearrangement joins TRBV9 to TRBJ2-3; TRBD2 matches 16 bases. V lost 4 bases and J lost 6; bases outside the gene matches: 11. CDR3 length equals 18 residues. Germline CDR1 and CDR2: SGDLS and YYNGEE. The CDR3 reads CASSPPGLAGGPRDTQYF. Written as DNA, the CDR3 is TGTGCCAGCAGCCCACCGGGACTAGCGGGGGGGCCGAGGGATACGCAGTATTTT.

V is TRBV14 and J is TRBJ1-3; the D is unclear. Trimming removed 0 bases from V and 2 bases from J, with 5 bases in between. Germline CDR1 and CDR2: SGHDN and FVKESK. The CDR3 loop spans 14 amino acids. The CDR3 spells CASSQERAGNTIYF. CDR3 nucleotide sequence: TGTGCCAGCAGCCAAGAGAGAGCTGGAAACACCATATATTTT.

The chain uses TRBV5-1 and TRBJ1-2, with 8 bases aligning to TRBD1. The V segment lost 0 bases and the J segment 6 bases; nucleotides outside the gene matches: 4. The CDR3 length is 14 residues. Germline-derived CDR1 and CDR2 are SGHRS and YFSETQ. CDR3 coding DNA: TGCGCCAGCAGCTTGGGTGCAGGGGGCAATGGCTACACCTTC. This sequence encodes CASSLGAGGNGYTF.

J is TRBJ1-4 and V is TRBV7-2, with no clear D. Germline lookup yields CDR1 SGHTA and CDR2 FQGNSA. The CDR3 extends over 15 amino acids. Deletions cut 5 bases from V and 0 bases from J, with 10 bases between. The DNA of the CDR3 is TGTGCCAGCAGCCCGGGCCCTGCAACTAATGAAAAACTGTTTTTT. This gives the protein CASSPGPATNEKLFF.

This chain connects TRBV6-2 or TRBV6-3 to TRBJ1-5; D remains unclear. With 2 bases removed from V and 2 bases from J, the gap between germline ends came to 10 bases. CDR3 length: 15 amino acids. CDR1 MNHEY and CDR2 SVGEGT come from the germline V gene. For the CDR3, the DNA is TGTGCCAGCAGTTACCGGGGATTGGGCAATCAGCCCCAGCATTTT. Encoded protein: CASSYRGLGNQPQHF.

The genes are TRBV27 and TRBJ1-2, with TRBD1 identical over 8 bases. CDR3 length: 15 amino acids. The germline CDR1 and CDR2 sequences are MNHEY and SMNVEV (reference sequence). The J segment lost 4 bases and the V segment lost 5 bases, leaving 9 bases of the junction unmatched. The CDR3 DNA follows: TGTGCCAGCAGTCCCTCAGGCAGGGGGCTCTATGGCTACACCTTC. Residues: CASSPSGRGLYGYTF.

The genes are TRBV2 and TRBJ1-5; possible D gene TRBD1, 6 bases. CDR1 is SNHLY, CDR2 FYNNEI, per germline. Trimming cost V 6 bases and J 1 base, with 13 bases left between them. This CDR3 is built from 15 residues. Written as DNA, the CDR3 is TGTGCCAGCAGGGAGAGAGGGGGAAGCAATCAGCCCCAGCATTTT. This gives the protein CASRERGGSNQPQHF.